Below are 2 T cell receptor beta chains sequenced from a single sample in a study of blood T cell repertoires in COVID-19. TCRdb's table, derived via immunoSEQ multiplex PCR, lists solely in-frame clones and lacks some. This sample yields over 250,000 clones, of which approximately 86% are seen a single time; approximately 9.8% belongs to the top ten. The source material was peripheral blood. The receptors here all came from a man aged 40-49 years who had recovered from COVID-19.

J is TRBJ1-6 and V is TRBV30; weak D call: TRBD1 (5 bases). V lost 5 bases and J lost 0, with 11 bases in between. The CDR3 has 15 amino acids. Germline values: CDR1 GTSNPN, CDR2 SVGIG (reference sequence). For the CDR3, the DNA is TGTGCCTGGGAAACAGGAAGCTCCTATAATTCACCCCTCCACTTT. Translated, it gives CAWETGSSYNSPLHF.

This sequence joins TRBV11-3 and TRBJ2-5; TRBD2 agrees at 8 bases. The CDR3 has 15 amino acids. Germline V gene sequence: CDR1 SGHNT, CDR2 YENEEA. V lost 4 bases and J lost 5; bases outside the gene matches: 9. CDR3 sequence reads: CASSSGLVGLETQYF. DNA for the CDR3: TGTGCCAGCAGCTCGGGACTAGTCGGTTTGGAGACCCAGTACTTC. Full variable domain (outside the CDR3, taken from reference TRBV11-3 and TRBJ2-5): EAGVVQSPRYKIIEKKQPVAFWCNPISGHNTLYWYLQNLGQGPELLIRYENEEAVDDSQLPKDRFSAERLKGVDSTLKIQPAELGDSAVYLCASSSGLVGLETQYFGPGTRLLVL.